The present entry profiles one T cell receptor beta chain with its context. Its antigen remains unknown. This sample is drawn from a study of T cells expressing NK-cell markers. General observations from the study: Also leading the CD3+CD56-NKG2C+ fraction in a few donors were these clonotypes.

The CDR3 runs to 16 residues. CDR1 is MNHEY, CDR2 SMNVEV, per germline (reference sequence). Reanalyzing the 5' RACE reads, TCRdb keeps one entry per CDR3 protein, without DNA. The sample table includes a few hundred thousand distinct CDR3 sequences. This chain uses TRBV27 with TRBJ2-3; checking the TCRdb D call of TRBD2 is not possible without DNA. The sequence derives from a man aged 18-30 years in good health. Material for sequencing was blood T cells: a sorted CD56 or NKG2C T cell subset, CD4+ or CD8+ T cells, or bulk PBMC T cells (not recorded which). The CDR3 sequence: CASSPGTRRSTDTQYF.